Following are 31 T cell receptor beta chains from one sample sequenced in a study of T cells in Graves' hyperthyroidism and ophthalmopathy. Amplification of TCR beta CDR3 regions used RNA as the template. Initially, a first-round RT-PCR of the TCR CDR3 employed the HTBI primer set. TCRdb re-derived calls from the multiplex PCR reads in MiXCR, one entry per CDR3 protein. This table has about 350,000 distinct CDR3 sequences, over 11% appearing once. The sequenced sample was blood. These receptors came from a woman in her thirties with Graves' hyperthyroidism.

The V and J genes are TRBV7-9 and TRBJ1-2, with D perhaps matching TRBD1 (6 bases). V lost 5 bases and J 5 bases, leaving 18 bases between the germline ends. Germline V gives CDR1 SEHNR, CDR2 FQNEAQ (reference sequence). CDR3 size: 15 residues. CDR3 in DNA: TGTGCCAGCAGCACCACTTACAGGGTTGTATATGGCTACACCTTC. This codes for CASSTTYRVVYGYTF.

The chain joins TRBV6-6 to TRBJ2-2; the match to TRBD2 covers 12 bases. The CDR3 extends over 15 amino acids. Trimming at V came to 2 bases and at J to 7 bases, leaving 2 bases not matched to a gene. Germline V gene sequence: CDR1 MNHNY, CDR2 SVGAGI (reference sequence). CDR3 in DNA: TGTGCCAGCAGTTACGCTAGCGGGAGGGGCGGGGAGCTGTTTTTT. Amino acids: CASSYASGRGGELFF.

This clonotype appeared many times. V gene TRBV27 combines with J gene TRBJ2-3, with D possibly TRBD2 on 6 matching bases. The CDR3 totals 14 residues. With 4 bases removed from V and 2 bases from J, the gap between germline ends came to 10 bases. Germline CDR1 reads MNHEY; CDR2 reads SMNVEV (reference sequence). The CDR3 nucleotides are TGTGCCAGCAGTTGGCGGGACGTCACAGATACGCAGTATTTT. Protein sequence: CASSWRDVTDTQYF.

V is TRBV12-3 or TRBV12-4 and J is TRBJ2-1, with D possibly being TRBD2 (6 bases). The germline V and J ends were trimmed by 6 bases and 9 bases, with 12 bases remaining between them. The CDR3 runs to 12 residues. For the CDR3, the DNA is TGTGCCAGCAGGCCCACTAGCACTGAGCAGTTCTTC. As protein: CASRPTSTEQFF.

This clonotype was picked up many times. The chain joins TRBV28 to TRBJ1-1; TRBD1 matches at 7 bases. The CDR3 sequence is 15 residues long. Germline V lookup: CDR1 MDHEN, CDR2 SYDVKM. Trimming cost V 5 bases and J 4 bases; bases outside gene matches: 10. The DNA of the CDR3 is TGTGCCAGCAGTCTGACACGCAGGGGGAGCACTGAAGCTTTCTTT. This encodes CASSLTRRGSTEAFF.

There are many counts of this clonotype. The V and J genes are TRBV6-6 and TRBJ2-7; 8 bases map to TRBD1. CDR3 length equals 14 residues. V dropped 2 bases and J dropped 4; count of bases not matched to a gene: 4. From germline, CDR1 is MNHNY and CDR2 SVGAGI (reference sequence). The CDR3 DNA is TGTGCCAGCAGTTACCGGGACAGGTTATACGAGCAGTACTTC. This sequence encodes CASSYRDRLYEQYF.

This clonotype was counted only a few times. J is TRBJ2-1 and V is TRBV7-2, with TRBD2 identical over 11 bases. CDR3 length: 15 residues. The junction had 2 bases not matched to a gene; V was cut back by 5 bases and J by 2 bases. Germline values: CDR1 SGHTA, CDR2 FQGNSA. For the CDR3, the DNA is TGTGCCAGCAGCGTGACTAGCGGGGCCTACAATGAGCAGTTCTTC. Its translation: CASSVTSGAYNEQFF.

This clonotype occurred a few times. This chain links TRBV19 with TRBJ2-3, with 10 bases aligning to TRBD2. Losses at the gene ends were 9 bases for V and 0 bases for J; bases not matched to a gene: 6. The CDR3 extends over 15 amino acids. Per germline, CDR1 LNHDA and CDR2 SQIVND (reference sequence). The CDR3 region has the DNA TGTGCCAGCCATAGGACTAGCGGAAGCACAGATACGCAGTATTTT. This sequence encodes CASHRTSGSTDTQYF.

The J gene is TRBJ1-6, the V gene TRBV20-1; D is unresolved. V dropped 0 bases and J dropped 10 bases, with 7 bases sitting between them. The CDR3 covers 12 residues. Germline V gene sequence: CDR1 DFQATT, CDR2 SNEGSKA (reference sequence). CDR3 bases: TGCAGTGCTAGAGAGGGTGGGTCACCCCTCCACTTT. Protein sequence: CSAREGGSPLHF.

CDR3 residues: CASSPNRGLKSPLHF. In DNA, the CDR3 is TGTGCCAGCAGCCCGAACAGGGGATTGAAATCACCCCTCCACTTT. The V call is TRBV7-3, the J call TRBJ1-6, with TRBD1 matching over 7 bases. This CDR3 comprises 15 residues. With 5 bases clipped from V and 10 bases from J, the junction kept 11 bases outside the gene matches. CDR1 is SGHTA, CDR2 FQGTGA, per germline.

This clonotype was seen ten or more times. The chain combines TRBV5-1 with TRBJ2-5; 14 positions agree with TRBD2. The CDR3 covers 16 residues. CDR1 and CDR2 (germline): SGHRS, YFSETQ. After removal of 2 bases from V and 3 bases from J, the junction contained 3 bases not matched to a gene. CDR3 coding DNA: TGCGCCAGCAGCTTCGGACTAGCGGGAGGAGAAGAGACCCAGTACTTC. Its translation is CASSFGLAGGEETQYF.

There are a few counts of this clonotype. This chain uses TRBV28 with TRBJ1-6; D not resolved. The CDR3 has 15 residues. Germline values: CDR1 MDHEN, CDR2 SYDVKM. V was clipped by 2 bases and J by 7 bases, with 12 bases between them. The CDR3 DNA reads as TGTGCCAGCAGTTTAACGGAGACCATGAATTCACCCCTCCACTTT. Translating gives CASSLTETMNSPLHF.

V and J are TRBV11-2 and TRBJ2-5; TRBD2 might be the D (6 bases). V was pared by 8 bases and J by 7 bases, with 23 bases between. This CDR3 contains 15 residues. Germline-derived CDR1 and CDR2 are SGHAT and FQNNGV. CDR3 protein: CASDVGAGMFGTQYF. DNA for the CDR3: TGTGCCAGCGACGTCGGGGCGGGAATGTTCGGGACCCAGTACTTC.

This clonotype has a handful of counts. V gene TRBV5-8 combines with J gene TRBJ2-1; maybe TRBD2 (5 bases). Trimming left V 0 bases short and J 14 bases short, with 6 bases between. The CDR3 has 10 residues. Germline V gives CDR1 SGHTS, CDR2 YDEGEE. Here the CDR3 DNA reads TGTGCCAGCAGCTTGGCGGGAAAGTTCTTC. Translated, it gives CASSLAGKFF.

The V call is TRBV7-9, the J call TRBJ2-7; D is perhaps TRBD1 (6 bases). Germline CDR1 is SEHNR and CDR2 is FQNEAQ (reference sequence). Trimming pared 1 base from V and 0 bases from J, leaving 10 bases between. This CDR3 has 15 amino acids. Written as DNA, the CDR3 is TGTGCCAGCAGCTTAGTGAGACAGGTCTCCTACGAGCAGTACTTC. It specifies CASSLVRQVSYEQYF.

The chain carries TRBV12-3 or TRBV12-4 and TRBJ1-2; D not resolved. V lost 8 bases and J 8 bases, leaving 12 bases between the germline ends. The CDR3 totals 11 residues. The CDR3 region has the DNA TGTGCCAGCGCCCTTGGGAGCGGCTACACCTTC. Residues: CASALGSGYTF.

This clonotype occurred many times. The J gene is TRBJ2-7, the V gene TRBV11-2; weak D call: TRBD2 (5 bases). CDR3 length: 13 residues. Trimming shortened V by 7 bases and J by 2 bases, and 12 bases separated the two germline ends. Germline V lookup: CDR1 SGHAT, CDR2 FQNNGV. This chain's CDR3 is CASKRTGAYEQYF. CDR3 DNA: TGTGCCAGCAAGCGGACGGGTGCCTACGAGCAGTACTTC. Full variable domain (missing parts from reference TRBV11-2 and TRBJ2-7): EAGVAQSPRYKIIEKRQSVAFWCNPISGHATLYWYQQILGQGPKLLIQFQNNGVVDDSQLPKDRFSAERLKGVDSTLKIQPAKLEDSAVYLCASKRTGAYEQYFGPGTRLTVT.

In its sample, this clonotype was seen many times. CDR3 loop: CASNRLSYALKRGTDTQYF. CDR3 sequence (DNA): TGTGCCAGCAACCGGTTGTCCTATGCGCTGAAACGTGGTACAGATACGCAGTATTTT. This chain joins TRBV28 and TRBJ2-3; D gene unclear. Germline-derived CDR1 and CDR2 are MDHEN and SYDVKM. Trimming took 7 bases from V and 3 from J, leaving 29 bases between them. CDR3 length: 19 amino acids.

This clonotype was observed a few times. V is TRBV5-6 and J is TRBJ2-2, with D possibly matching TRBD2 (6 bases). The length of the CDR3 is 15 residues. Looked up from germline, CDR1 is SGHDT and CDR2 is YYEEEE. Trimming pared 2 bases from V and 1 base from J, leaving 9 bases between. This CDR3 reads CASSFGGGNTGELFF. For the CDR3, the DNA is TGTGCCAGCAGCTTTGGGGGAGGGAACACCGGGGAGCTGTTTTTT.

Remarks on this clonotype: This may be a read error: a much more frequent sequence differs by one nucleotide. The rearrangement links TRBV7-9 to TRBJ2-5; D unresolved. The germline V gene has CDR1 SEHNR and CDR2 FQNEAQ (reference sequence). CDR3 length: 13 residues. V dropped 5 bases and J dropped 3 bases, with 10 bases sitting between them. The CDR3 sequence: CASSGAYEETQYF. The CDR3 DNA reads TGTGCCAGCAGCGGAGCTTACGAAGAGACCCAGTACTTC.

This clonotype was picked up many times. V usage is TRBV27 and J usage is TRBJ2-1; 7 positions agree with TRBD1. CDR1 is MNHEY, CDR2 SMNVEV, per germline (reference sequence). V was clipped by 7 bases and J by 3 bases; unmatched bases: 3. The CDR3 extends over 13 amino acids. The CDR3 here is CASIRTGYNEQFF. The CDR3 DNA reads as TGTGCCAGCATACGGACAGGCTACAATGAGCAGTTCTTC.

V gene TRBV19 combines with J gene TRBJ2-7; D uncertain. The V end lost 3 bases, the J end lost 0 bases, and 12 bases lay between the germline ends. Germline V gene data show CDR1 as LNHDA and CDR2 as SQIVND (reference sequence). This CDR3 comprises 15 residues. The CDR3 region has the DNA TGTGCCAGTAGTATCGGGCGTGGGAACTCCTACGAGCAGTACTTC. This translates into CASSIGRGNSYEQYF.

This clonotype was counted at least ten times. The chain is built from TRBV30 and TRBJ2-1; the D is unclear. CDR3 length equals 11 residues. Germline CDR1 reads GTSNPN; CDR2 reads SVGIG (reference sequence). Trimming stripped 0 bases from V and 6 bases from J, with 3 bases between. The CDR3 DNA reads TGTGCCTGGAGTGTACGCAATGAGCAGTTCTTC. Translated, it gives CAWSVRNEQFF.

This clonotype was observed many times. The rearrangement uses TRBV20-1 and TRBJ2-7, with TRBD2 matching 8 bases. The CDR3 covers 14 residues. Germline lookup yields CDR1 DFQATT and CDR2 SNEGSKA (reference sequence). Losses at the gene ends were 2 bases for V and 2 bases for J; bases not matched to a gene: 5. For the CDR3, the DNA is TGCAGTGCTAGATCGGAAGCGGGAGCCTACGAGCAGTACTTC. Its protein is CSARSEAGAYEQYF.

This chain joins TRBV4-2 and TRBJ2-3; 7 bases are a match to TRBD2. V gave up 0 bases and J gave up 5 bases; unmatched junction bases: 5. The CDR3 consists of 15 residues. Germline V CDR1 and CDR2: LGHNA, YNFKEQ. CDR3 sequence (DNA): TGTGCCAGCAGCCAAGAGGGAGGGAGAGGAGATACGCAGTATTTT. This gives the protein CASSQEGGRGDTQYF.

This clonotype came up a few times. The chain joins TRBV18 to TRBJ1-1; D is unresolved. V was shortened by 5 bases and J by 1 base, with 8 bases between the two germline ends. Germline CDR1 KGHSH, CDR2 LQKENI. The CDR3 spans 13 residues. The CDR3 region is CASSAEKNTEAFF. The CDR3 nucleotides are TGTGCCAGCTCAGCGGAAAAGAACACTGAAGCTTTCTTT.

This chain joins TRBV18 and TRBJ1-5; a possible D gene is TRBD1 (6 bases). The CDR3 consists of 14 residues. Germline V gives CDR1 KGHSH, CDR2 LQKENI. V was shortened by 5 bases and J by 6 bases, with 14 bases between the two germline ends. CDR3 protein: CASSGNTGSQPQHF. CDR3 coding DNA: TGTGCCAGCTCAGGGAACACAGGGAGTCAGCCCCAGCATTTT.

This clonotype appeared many times. The chain uses TRBV12-3 or TRBV12-4 and TRBJ2-5; 8 bases align to TRBD1. J gave up 1 base and V 7 bases, and 8 bases lay outside the gene matches. CDR3 length: 15 amino acids. The CDR3 is CASTLNRGVQETQYF. The CDR3 bases are TGTGCCAGCACCCTGAACAGGGGGGTCCAAGAGACCCAGTACTTC.

There are many counts of this clonotype. The chain links TRBV11-2 to TRBJ2-7; D assignment may be TRBD1 or TRBD2 (6 bases each). Trimming left V 2 bases short and J 6 bases short, with 11 bases between. Per the germline V gene, CDR1 is SGHAT and CDR2 is FQNNGV. This CDR3 spans 13 amino acids. CDR3 in amino acids: CASSLKGGIEQYF. The DNA of the CDR3 is TGTGCCAGCAGCTTAAAAGGGGGGATCGAGCAGTACTTC. The whole variable domain, filled in from reference TRBV11-2 and TRBJ2-7, reads EAGVAQSPRYKIIEKRQSVAFWCNPISGHATLYWYQQILGQGPKLLIQFQNNGVVDDSQLPKDRFSAERLKGVDSTLKIQPAKLEDSAVYLCASSLKGGIEQYFGPGTRLTVT.

This clonotype was recorded at least ten times. The chain couples TRBV27 to TRBJ2-2; 8 positions agree with TRBD1. The length of the CDR3 is 16 residues. Germline CDR1 MNHEY, CDR2 SMNVEV (reference sequence). The V and J ends lost 4 bases and 2 bases, in that order; junction bases with no gene match: 6. The CDR3 sequence is CASSSWTGPNTGELFF. Here the CDR3 DNA reads TGTGCCAGCAGTTCGTGGACAGGGCCTAACACCGGGGAGCTGTTTTTT.

This clonotype was observed many times. The gene calls are TRBV12-3 or TRBV12-4 and TRBJ2-5, with D unresolved. Between the trimmed V and J ends, which lost 6 bases and 1 base, there was a span of 15 bases. The CDR3 has 15 amino acids. CDR3 region: CASRGSPSRQETQYF. CDR3 bases: TGTGCCAGCAGAGGCTCCCCCAGCCGCCAAGAGACCCAGTACTTC.